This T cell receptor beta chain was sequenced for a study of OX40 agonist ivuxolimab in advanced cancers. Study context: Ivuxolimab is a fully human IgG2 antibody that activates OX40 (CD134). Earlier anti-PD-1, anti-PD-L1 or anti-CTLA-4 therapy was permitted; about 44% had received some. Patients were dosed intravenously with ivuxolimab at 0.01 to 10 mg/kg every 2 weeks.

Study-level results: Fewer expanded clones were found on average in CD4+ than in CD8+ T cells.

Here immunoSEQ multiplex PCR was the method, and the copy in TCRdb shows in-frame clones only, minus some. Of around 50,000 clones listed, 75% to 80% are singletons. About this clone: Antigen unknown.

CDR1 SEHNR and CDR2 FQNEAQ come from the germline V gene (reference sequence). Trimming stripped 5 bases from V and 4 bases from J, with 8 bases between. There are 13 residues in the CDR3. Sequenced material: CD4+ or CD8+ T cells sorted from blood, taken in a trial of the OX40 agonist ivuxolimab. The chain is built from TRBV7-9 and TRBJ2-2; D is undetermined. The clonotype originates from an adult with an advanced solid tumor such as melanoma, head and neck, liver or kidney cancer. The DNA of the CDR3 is TGTGCCAGCAGCGCAAGAGCCACCGGGGAGCTGTTTTTT. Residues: CASSARATGELFF.